The source of this T cell receptor (beta chain) is a study of cytomegalovirus exposure and HLA in healthy donors (dated by TCRdb to about 2017). At the level of the whole study: An earlier analysis of a few hundred of the donors reported around 280 Gb of sequence data and around 110 million unique TCR beta sequences obtained from about 179 million T cells. An early release covering more than 500 HLA-typed donors comprised 250 to 350 gigabases of sequencing data and roughly 85 million unique TCR sequences. The genetic ancestry cluster associated with self-reported Caucasian donors included 81% of the roughly 400 genotyped donors. The aim of the study was to test whether cataloging public T cell receptors could identify signatures of past pathogen exposure. The T cell repertoires of 670 or so subjects were profiled by immunosequencing and related to cytomegalovirus serostatus. A separate validation cohort of more than 100 different subjects was used in addition to the approximately 640-subject first cohort. High-throughput TCR immunosequencing, statistical association of individual TCRs with disease status, and machine learning were combined to predict cytomegalovirus infection status. A later analysis re-examined previously published TCR beta repertoires from just over 650 donors and added high-resolution HLA genotyping to investigate patterns of TCR occurrence. In the later analysis, no new phenotypic data were used to find candidate immune exposures; instead, reliance was placed on TCR beta sequences and their occurrence across donors. In an earlier analysis of roughly 580 of the donors, high-throughput TCR beta sequencing was used to judge whether each TCR beta V gene segment behaved as functional or pseudogenic. Donor age, sex, ethnicity and CMV serostatus were compiled together with the repertoire data. A later genetic analysis used genome-wide SNP genotypes for about 65% of the 666 donors, treating that subset as a discovery cohort. All discovery cohort repertoires had been generated using a single sequencing platform. Both class I and class II loci were covered by HLA typing, at four-digit resolution. The number of donors typed differed by locus, with about 629-630 for A, B, C, DRB1 and DQB1, around 520 for DQA1, approximately 570 for DPA1, and some 470 for DPB1. Because of strong linkage in the cohort, four to six DR-DQ haplotypes were treated as single units for association and clustering. Among around 400 genotyped donors of the cohort, an average of approximately 240,000 unique TCR beta nucleotide sequences were sequenced per donor, roughly 20% of them non-productive.

CDR1 is given as MGHRA and CDR2 as YSYEKL, both from the germline V gene. Its CDR3 holds 16 amino acids, cysteine through phenylalanine. Only CDR3 DNA is held: 48 bases, read in frame from base 1. The junction shows trimming of 0 bases on V and 3 bases on J, plus 14 bases between the germline ends. Receptor amplification or capture employed the immunoSEQ multiplex PCR assay. For the multiplex PCR, a mixture combining 60 forward primers for TCR Vbeta segments and 13 reverse primers for TCR Jbeta segments was used. A multiplex PCR assay on genomic DNA amplified the CDR3 region of rearranged TCR beta genes. The amplified TCR beta libraries were sequenced on the Illumina HiSeq System as 87-base-pair reads. The paper's processing steps were these. A later analysis counted approximately 76 million unique TCR beta chains across the 666 repertoires, and some 12 million of these chains were shared by at least two donors. A nearest-neighbor algorithm error-corrected the raw reads and collapsed the reads into unique sequences, merging closely related sequences to remove PCR and sequencing errors. To assign V, D and J gene segments, CDR3 sequences were aligned to IMGT reference sequences. For a sequence to be retained, a match of at least six nucleotides to both a V gene segment and a J gene segment was required. A rearrangement counted as productive if the CDR3 had no stop codons and remained in frame with V and J, and every other rearrangement counted as non-productive. CDR3 was defined according to IMGT convention as the region running from the second conserved V-encoded cysteine to the conserved J-encoded phenylalanine. The earlier analysis of 587 of the donors excluded sequences that lacked an unambiguous match to a single V gene segment. An earlier analysis of approximately 590 of the donors classified V segments as functional when productive rearrangements were above 56.7% and as segregating when the standard deviation between donors was above 5%. A statistical classification framework was built for diagnosing cytomegalovirus status from the catalog of TCR beta chain sequences. V and J gene assignment, in a later analysis, came from comparing TCR nucleotide sequences with IMGT/GENE-DB human TR gene sequences. In a later analysis, CDR3 sequences and most-parsimonious VDJ recombination scenarios were assigned using the TCRdist pipeline. In a later analysis, every TCR beta chain was defined by the combination of its CDR3 amino acid sequence and its V-gene family, and reads without a unique V-gene family were dropped. To address suspected cross-contamination and a sequencing artifact, a later analysis removed approximately 600 highly shared, low-generation-probability nucleotide sequences. For each public chain, a later analysis derived a clonal expansion index from normalized ranks of inferred template counts within each repertoire. A later analysis computed generation probabilities with a VDJ recombination model fitted to out-of-frame rearrangements, and checked the results against IGoR. A later analysis scored TCR-TCR, TCR-HLA and TCR-CMV co-occurrence with hypergeometric tests, applying a repertoire-size bias correction to TCR pairs. False discovery rates were estimated in a later analysis by permuting HLA or CMV assignments 20 times. In a later analysis, co-occurring TCRs were grouped using DBSCAN, with TCRdist sequence similarity added in when clustering inside HLA-allele-positive subsets. Co-occurrence clustering excluded repertoires with fewer than 30,000 or more than 120,000 public chains, plus five with anomalous nucleotide sharing. TCRdb obtained this table from immuneACCESS and retained in-frame rearrangements with V and J assigned. These tables miss some clones; where compared with another copy, unresolved V genes account for less than half of the shortfall, and the remainder is unexplained. Clone size and the V and J calls come from that table; the DNA yielded D and trimming. Across this sample there are approximately 250,000 clones, with around 78% seen only once. The top ten clones comprise 0.4% to 0.6% of the sample.

Findings and caveats that apply to the study as a whole: In a later analysis, most CMV-associated TCR beta chains were found to appear HLA-restricted, with HLA associations seemingly driven largely by CMV exposure. While some public TCRs were present in many individuals, most TCR sequences turned up only very rarely across donors. Some 15 rarely observed V segments, including chromosome 9 orphons, were excluded from the earlier analysis of almost 600 of the donors because counts were too low. In the study, about 150 TCR beta chains were listed as associated with cytomegalovirus. The sequencing pipeline was judged likely to have produced a cluster of highly shared sequence variants as a technical artifact. When HLA alleles, especially DR and DQ, strongly co-occurred, attributing TCR associations to individual alleles was difficult. An earlier analysis of around 500 of the donors showed that most TCR beta V segments appeared in productive rearrangements either about 90% or about 30% of the time, which broadly matched IMGT annotations. The authors suggested that the approach could potentially be extended to other disease states and immunological phenotypes. In both the original and validation cohorts, the classifier was reported to diagnose cytomegalovirus status with high specificity and sensitivity. Only TCR beta chains were sequenced in this cohort, and the absence of alpha or paired-chain data limited detectable features. In a later analysis, HLA-associated TCR beta chains showed more clonal expansion and lower generation probabilities than non-associated chains that were equally common. Three of the identified cytomegalovirus-associated TCR beta chains were confirmed in vitro to be specific for cytomegalovirus antigens. In a later analysis, the rate of TCR association differed among HLA loci, with DRB1 alleles having the most associated TCRs and HLA-C alleles having the fewest. A later genetic analysis reported fewer N-insertions in productive TCRs among donors in an Asian-associated ancestry cluster than the roughly 640-donor mean. A further reported finding was that TCR beta sequences accurately predicted the HLA-A and HLA-B alleles for most subjects in the first cohort. A later analysis reported that several top co-occurrence clusters appeared linked to parvovirus B19, influenza, CMV and Epstein-Barr virus. An association between a missense DCLRE1C variant and V-gene and J-gene trimming of TCR beta chains was found in a later genetic analysis and replicated in an independent cohort. Because some donors lacked HLA typing at each locus, the association tests relied only on the typed subset. The only immune exposure information available for the cohort was CMV serostatus. Linkage disequilibrium might explain the correlated functional status among segregating V segments, but an unknown experimental factor could not be excluded. Because the 87-base-pair reads could not distinguish some IMGT-functional V segments, including TRBV6-2 and TRBV6-3, those segments were excluded. Sequencing depth was assumed to be roughly uniform across donors in the presence/absence analyses, though that assumption may not hold. At a false discovery rate of 0.05, a later analysis linked under 20,000 TCR beta sequences to specific HLA alleles.

The cohort comprised 550 to 700 healthy bone marrow donors. Cohort members were all nominally healthy when sampled, although unrecorded immune exposures were likely present. The donor tested CMV seronegative, placing the donor among the 352 seronegative members of the cohort. A peripheral blood sample was collected from each donor, and TCR beta sequencing was performed on peripheral blood mononuclear cells. Genomic DNA was extracted from the blood cell samples with the Qiagen DNeasy Blood Extraction Kit. About this clone: Its antigen has not been determined. Per-base quality was not reported, and no clone a single base away is much larger than it.

The sequence joins TRBV4-1 to TRBJ1-1; no D gene is confidently identified. This TCR was sampled from a boy aged 10-17 years in good health and CMV-seronegative. Source material: PBMCs. The CDR3 has the sequence CASSQDSRGWDTEAFF. The DNA sequence is as follows: TGCGCCAGCAGCCAAGATTCTCGGGGTTGGGACACTGAAGCTTTCTTT.